This T cell receptor (beta chain) originates from a study of T cells after yellow fever vaccination. Points from the study as a whole: Most clones from primary vaccination were detected again post-booster (around 96% CD4, 88% CD8).

Using its own MiXCR run on the 5' RACE reads, TCRdb lists one record per CDR3 protein. This table has about 180,000 distinct CDR3 sequences, approximately 6.2% appearing once. CDR1 SGHKS and CDR2 YYEKEE come from the germline V gene (reference sequence). The length of the CDR3 is 13 residues. Between the trimmed V and J ends, which lost 0 bases and 9 bases, there was a span of 10 bases. This clonotype showed up many times. Its target is not known. V usage is TRBV5-5 and J usage is TRBJ2-1; TRBD2 might be the D (5 bases). This sequence originates from a young man who received the YFV17D yellow fever vaccine. Material: CD4+ T cells sorted from PBMCs, obtained on the day of the first yellow fever vaccination. CDR3 region: CASSLAGVTEQFF. The CDR3 DNA is TGTGCCAGCAGCTTGGCCGGGGTTACTGAGCAGTTCTTC. Full variable domain (outside the CDR3, taken from reference TRBV5-5 and TRBJ2-1): DAGVTQSPTHLIKTRGQQVTLRCSPISGHKSVSWYQQVLGQGPQFIFQYYEKEERGRGNFPDRFSARQFPNYSSELNVNALLLGDSALYLCASSLAGVTEQFFGPGTRLTVL.